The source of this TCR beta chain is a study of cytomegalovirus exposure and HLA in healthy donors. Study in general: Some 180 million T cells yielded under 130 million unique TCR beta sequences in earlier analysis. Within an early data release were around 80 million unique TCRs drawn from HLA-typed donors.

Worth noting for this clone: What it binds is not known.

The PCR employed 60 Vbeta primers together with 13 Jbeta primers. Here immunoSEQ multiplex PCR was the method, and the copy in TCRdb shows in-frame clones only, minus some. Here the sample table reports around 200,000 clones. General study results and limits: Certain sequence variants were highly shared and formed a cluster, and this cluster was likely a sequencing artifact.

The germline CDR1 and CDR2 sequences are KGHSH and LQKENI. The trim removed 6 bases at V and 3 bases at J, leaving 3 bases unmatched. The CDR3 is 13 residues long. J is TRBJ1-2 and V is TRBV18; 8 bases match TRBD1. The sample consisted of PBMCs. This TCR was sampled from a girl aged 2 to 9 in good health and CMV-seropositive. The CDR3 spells CASSQTGDYGYTF. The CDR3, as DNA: TGTGCCAGCTCGCAGACAGGGGACTATGGCTACACCTTC.